This T cell receptor (beta chain) was identified in a study of a mutant IDH1 vaccine in newly diagnosed glioma. Study as a whole: Mean patient age was around 40 years; roughly 62% were male and 37.5% female. It was radiotherapy, temozolomide, or both that patients received previously, with most receiving both. Study observations and caveats: In 93.3% of patients, immune responses induced by the vaccine occurred.

This table comes from immunoSEQ multiplex PCR, and its TCRdb copy is limited to in-frame clones, with some not included. The sample includes under 35,000 clones, about 88% of them seen just once. Notes on this clone: Its antigen is as yet unknown.

The CDR3 contains 21 residues. The germline gives CDR1 MNHEY, CDR2 SMNVEV (reference sequence). V lost 2 bases to trimming and J lost 0 bases; unmatched junction nucleotides: 14. Time point described: baseline, week 1 (first vaccination visit). Treatment indicated: pre-vaccination baseline after standard-of-care therapy. The rearrangement joins TRBV27 to TRBJ2-6; 9 bases are shared with TRBD1. This TCR derives from a woman in her 40s with glioma. The input for sequencing was PBMCs, taken from a glioma patient treated with radiotherapy, temozolomide or both. The CDR3 protein is CASSLLTNRQGESSGANVLTF. The CDR3 DNA is TGTGCCAGCAGTTTACTTACGAACCGACAGGGGGAGAGCTCTGGGGCCAACGTCCTGACTTTC.